The 25 T cell receptor beta chains listed next were all sequenced from one sample in a study of identical twins. From the 5' RACE reads, TCRdb called clonotypes with MiXCR, one entry per CDR3 protein. The sample yields some 630,000 distinct CDR3 sequences, under 8.5% seen once. The same data also contributed to another study, on yellow fever vaccine responses in identical twins.

The specimen sequenced was PBMCs. These receptors were taken from a woman aged 18-29 years in good health.

The rearrangement joins TRBV3-1 to TRBJ1-5, with D perhaps matching TRBD1 (6 bases). Germline values: CDR1 LGHDT, CDR2 YNNKEL (reference sequence). Trimming removed 0 bases at V and 0 bases at J, with 9 bases between. The CDR3 is 16 residues long. The CDR3: CASSQEGGISNQPQHF. As DNA, the CDR3 is TGTGCCAGCAGCCAAGAAGGGGGGATTAGCAATCAGCCCCAGCATTTT.

The V gene is TRBV13, the J gene TRBJ1-2, with TRBD1 matching 9 bases. Unmatched junction bases numbered 13, after V lost 5 bases and J lost 0 bases. Germline CDR1 reads PRHDT; CDR2 reads FYEKMQ (reference sequence). The CDR3 runs 18 residues. The CDR3 bases are TGTGCCAGCAGCCCGCCTCCGGGACAGGGTCGTTCTAACTATGGCTACACCTTC. This translates into CASSPPPGQGRSNYGYTF. Filled out from reference TRBV13 and TRBJ1-2, the complete variable domain reads AAGVIQSPRHLIKEKRETATLKCYPIPRHDTVYWYQQGPGQDPQFLISFYEKMQSDKGSIPDRFSAQQFSDYHSELNMSSLELGDSALYFCASSPPPGQGRSNYGYTFGSGTRLTVV.

The chain joins TRBV12-3 or TRBV12-4 to TRBJ1-2, with 9 bases matching TRBD1. This CDR3 region has 14 residues. V lost 5 bases and J lost 8; bases outside the gene matches: 9. The chain's CDR3 is CASSAWDREKGYTF. The CDR3 DNA follows: TGTGCCAGCAGTGCCTGGGACAGGGAGAAGGGCTACACCTTC.

Turning to this clonotype: The junction shows a germline mismatch at one end, possibly a read error. V is TRBV5-4 and J is TRBJ2-1; 9 bases line up with TRBD2. The CDR3 covers 15 residues. Germline V gene sequence: CDR1 SGHNT, CDR2 YYREEE (reference sequence). This CDR3 reads CASSWGLAFYDEQFF. CDR3 in DNA: TGTGCCAGCAGCTGGGGACTAGCTTTCTACGATGAGCAGTTCTTC.

This clonotype was picked up many times. The rearrangement links TRBV12-3 or TRBV12-4 to TRBJ1-3, with D hard to call. Trimming took 3 bases from V and 4 from J, leaving 13 bases between them. The length of the CDR3 is 15 residues. CDR3 region: CASSFRGYVGNTIYF. The CDR3 region has the DNA TGTGCCAGCAGTTTTCGGGGTTACGTAGGAAACACCATATATTTT.

This clonotype was counted between two and nine times. The chain recombines TRBV20-1 with TRBJ2-7; a possible D gene is TRBD1 (6 bases). The CDR3 is made up of 13 amino acids. Trimming stripped 6 bases from V and 2 bases from J, with 14 bases between. CDR1 and CDR2 (germline): DFQATT, SNEGSKA (reference sequence). CDR3 in DNA: TGCAGTGCCTGGACAGTGGACCCCTACGAGCAGTACTTC. It yields the protein CSAWTVDPYEQYF.

This clonotype was recorded many times. The chain has TRBV10-1 and TRBJ2-7, with D unresolved. V was clipped by 6 bases and J by 3 bases, with 9 bases between them. Germline lookup yields CDR1 WNHNN and CDR2 SYGVQD (reference sequence). The CDR3 length is 12 residues. The CDR3 DNA sequence: TGCGCCAGCAGGAGCGACTTCTACGAGCAGTACTTC. This codes for CASRSDFYEQYF.

The V gene is TRBV6-1, the J gene TRBJ1-4; D remains ambiguous. CDR1 and CDR2 from the germline V gene are MNHNS and SASEGT. The CDR3 contains 16 residues. The V end was cut by 5 bases, the J end by 6 bases, with 19 bases between. The DNA of the CDR3 is TGTGCCAGCAGTCAAGGCTCCACATTTATTCATGAAAAACTGTTTTTT. As protein: CASSQGSTFIHEKLFF.

This clonotype was seen more than once but under ten times. The V and J genes are TRBV9 and TRBJ1-1; D ambiguous. Trimming stripped 4 bases from V and 1 base from J, with 17 bases between. The germline gives CDR1 SGDLS, CDR2 YYNGEE. There are 16 residues in the CDR3. The CDR3 DNA is TGTGCCAGCAGCCCGGATCTGCGGGAAAGGAACACTGAAGCTTTCTTT. It encodes CASSPDLRERNTEAFF.

A few counts support this clonotype. The gene calls are TRBV15 and TRBJ2-2; 10 bases match TRBD2. The CDR3 is 15 amino acids. Germline CDR1 LNHNV, CDR2 YYDKDF (reference sequence). With V trimmed by 3 bases and J by 6 bases, 4 bases remained unmatched. This chain's CDR3 is CATSRERGGPGELFF. The CDR3 nucleotides read TGTGCCACCAGCAGGGAGCGGGGGGGCCCCGGGGAGCTGTTTTTT. Complete variable domain (other parts from reference TRBV15 and TRBJ2-2): DAMVIQNPRYQVTQFGKPVTLSCSQTLNHNVMYWYQQKSSQAPKLLFHYYDKDFNNEADTPDNFQSRRPNTSFCFLDIRSPGLGDTAMYLCATSRERGGPGELFFGEGSRLTVL.

The table lists this clonotype with a few counts. This rearrangement joins TRBV27 to TRBJ1-1; 11 bases agree with TRBD1. From germline, CDR1 is MNHEY and CDR2 SMNVEV (reference sequence). V was clipped by 6 bases and J by 0 bases; unmatched bases: 9. The CDR3 totals 17 residues. The CDR3 DNA reads as TGTGCCAGCAGCCCACTAGGGACAGGGGGTATGAACACTGAAGCTTTCTTT. This gives the protein CASSPLGTGGMNTEAFF.

In its sample, this clonotype was seen many times. V gene TRBV20-1 combines with J gene TRBJ2-1; maybe TRBD2 (7 bases). The CDR3 has 11 amino acids. V was shortened by 7 bases and J by 7 bases, with 11 bases between the two germline ends. Germline V gene data show CDR1 as DFQATT and CDR2 as SNEGSKA (reference sequence). For the CDR3, the DNA is TGCAGTGTTAGGGGGGGTAATGAGCAGTTCTTC. It codes for CSVRGGNEQFF.

The rearrangement uses TRBV4-2 and TRBJ2-1, with 11 bases identical to TRBD2. CDR1 and CDR2 (germline): LGHNA, YNFKEQ. Trimming took 4 bases from V and 7 from J; bases not matched to a gene: 9. The CDR3 is 16 residues long. The CDR3 DNA follows: TGTGCCAGCAGCCTCGGGCCTAGCGGGGGGTGGAATGAGCAGTTCTTC. As protein: CASSLGPSGGWNEQFF.

The rearrangement links TRBV7-8 to TRBJ2-7; TRBD2 matches 14 bases. The J segment lost 6 bases and the V segment lost 5 bases, leaving 6 bases of the junction unmatched. This CDR3 is 15 amino acids long. The germline CDR1 and CDR2 sequences are SGHVS and FQNEAQ. The CDR3 DNA reads as TGTGCCAGCAGCAGGGGACTAGCGGGAGTTAGCGAGCAGTACTTC. Amino acid sequence: CASSRGLAGVSEQYF.

This clonotype was detected many times. The chain employs TRBV12-3 or TRBV12-4 and TRBJ2-2; 8 nucleotides agree with TRBD2. The CDR3 covers 15 residues. V trimming: 3 bases; J trimming: 6 bases; junction bases outside the gene matches: 6. The CDR3 sequence is CASSLRLAGSGELFF. DNA of the CDR3: TGTGCCAGCAGTTTGCGGCTAGCGGGTTCCGGGGAGCTGTTTTTT.

In this sample, this clonotype turned up a few times. The chain couples TRBV29-1 to TRBJ2-7, with TRBD2 matching over 11 bases. Germline V gene sequence: CDR1 SQVTM, CDR2 ANQGSEA. Trimming removed 5 bases from V and 3 bases from J; junction bases left unmatched: 6. The CDR3 has 14 residues. The DNA of the CDR3 is TGCAGCGTTCGACTAGCGGGAATGGTCTACGAGCAGTACTTC. It encodes CSVRLAGMVYEQYF.

This clonotype has at least ten counts. This chain links TRBV2 with TRBJ1-1; D is uncertain. V lost 0 bases to trimming and J lost 8 bases, with 7 bases between them. Germline CDR1 reads SNHLY; CDR2 reads FYNNEI. The CDR3 loop spans 12 amino acids. The DNA of the CDR3 is TGTGCCAGCAGTGAAGCGCTTAGGGAAGCTTTCTTT. Its translation: CASSEALREAFF.

This clonotype was recorded a few times. The V and J genes are TRBV5-1 and TRBJ2-3, with D tentatively TRBD2 (6 bases). With 4 bases removed from V and 2 bases from J, the gap between germline ends came to 17 bases. CDR1 is SGHRS, CDR2 YFSETQ, per germline. The CDR3 contains 16 residues. CDR3 loop: CASSGGLTTHTDTQYF. CDR3 DNA: TGCGCCAGCAGCGGGGGACTTACCACCCACACAGATACGCAGTATTTT.

The genes are TRBV2 and TRBJ2-7, with 7 positions matching TRBD1. The germline CDR1 and CDR2 sequences are SNHLY and FYNNEI. The CDR3 has 14 residues. V trimming: 3 bases; J trimming: 2 bases; junction bases outside the gene matches: 4. CDR3 loop: CASSDGDRAYEQYF. In DNA form, the CDR3 reads TGTGCCAGCAGTGACGGGGACAGAGCCTACGAGCAGTACTTC. Full variable domain (missing parts from reference TRBV2 and TRBJ2-7): EPEVTQTPSHQVTQMGQEVILRCVPISNHLYFYWYRQILGQKVEFLVSFYNNEISEKSEIFDDQFSVERPDGSNFTLKIRSTKLEDSAMYFCASSDGDRAYEQYFGPGTRLTVT.

This clonotype was found a few times. The chain links TRBV20-1 to TRBJ2-1; D perhaps matches TRBD2 (6 bases). Germline CDR1 is DFQATT and CDR2 is SNEGSKA (reference sequence). The CDR3 totals 15 residues. V gave up 6 bases and J gave up 1 base, with 16 bases separating them. The CDR3 nucleotides are TGCAGTGCGCCCTCGAGCGGGTGGTCCTACAATGAGCAGTTCTTC. Its protein product is CSAPSSGWSYNEQFF.

This chain joins TRBV20-1 and TRBJ2-1; 11 bases are a match to TRBD2. CDR1 is DFQATT and CDR2 is SNEGSKA in the germline V gene (reference sequence). The CDR3 length is 14 residues. With V trimmed by 6 bases and J by 4 bases, 5 bases remained unmatched. Here the CDR3 DNA reads TGCAGTGCAACACTAGCGGGGGTGTACAATGAGCAGTTCTTC. Translated, it gives CSATLAGVYNEQFF.

Ten or more counts support this clonotype. The chain recombines TRBV3-1 with TRBJ2-1; 11 bases agree with TRBD2. With V trimmed by 5 bases and J by 5 bases, 2 bases remained unmatched. Germline V gives CDR1 LGHDT, CDR2 YNNKEL (reference sequence). CDR3 length: 14 residues. As DNA, the CDR3 is TGTGCCAGCAGCGGGACTAGCGGCAACAATGAGCAGTTCTTC. It encodes CASSGTSGNNEQFF.

The J gene is TRBJ2-1, the V gene TRBV7-8, with 10 nucleotides matching TRBD1. J lost 8 bases, V lost 5 bases, and 9 bases had no gene match. CDR3 length: 15 residues. In germline, CDR1 is SGHVS, CDR2 FQNEAQ. The CDR3 reads CASSHRDRGRDEQFF. DNA of the CDR3: TGTGCCAGCAGCCACCGGGACAGGGGTCGGGATGAGCAGTTCTTC.

This clonotype was seen ten or more times. V and J are TRBV12-3 or TRBV12-4 and TRBJ2-3, with D unclear. The CDR3 consists of 13 residues. The V and J ends lost 6 bases and 0 bases respectively, with 7 bases between them. The CDR3 reads CASREFSTDTQYF. The CDR3 DNA reads as TGTGCCAGCAGGGAATTCAGCACAGATACGCAGTATTTT.

The J gene is TRBJ2-2, the V gene TRBV28; the D gene is possibly TRBD2 (6 bases). With 9 bases removed from V and 2 bases from J, the gap between germline ends came to 10 bases. This CDR3 has 13 amino acids. Per the germline V gene, CDR1 is MDHEN and CDR2 is SYDVKM. Here the CDR3 reads CASVGGNTGELFF. The CDR3 DNA reads TGTGCCAGTGTCGGGGGAAACACCGGGGAGCTGTTTTTT.